Presented here are 6 T cell receptor beta chains from one specimen sequenced in a study of brain metastases from non-small cell lung cancer. Assay used: immunoSEQ multiplex PCR; TCRdb lists only in-frame clones, some missing. Here the sample spans roughly 6,200 clones, around 80% being singletons. The source material was primary lung tumor tissue. The receptors come from a donor older than 35 with non-small cell lung cancer.

The rearrangement joins TRBV7-9 to TRBJ1-6; 8 bases fit TRBD1. The junction had 9 bases not matched to a gene; V was cut back by 5 bases and J by 9 bases. Germline V gene lookup returns CDR1 SEHNR and CDR2 FQNEAQ (reference sequence). There are 15 residues in the CDR3. The CDR3 loop is CASSPGTGPGSPLHF. CDR3 coding DNA: TGTGCCAGCAGCCCCGGGACAGGCCCCGGTTCACCCCTCCACTTT.

This clone was seen more than once but under ten times. The chain uses TRBV7-2 and TRBJ2-3; D unresolved. Looked up from germline, CDR1 is SGHTA and CDR2 is FQGNSA. This CDR3 contains 14 residues. V gave up 3 bases and J gave up 2 bases, with 9 bases separating them. Here the CDR3 reads CASSFRAATDTQYF. The CDR3 DNA is TGTGCCAGCAGCTTCCGGGCCGCCACAGATACGCAGTATTTT.

The chain joins TRBV24-1 to TRBJ1-1, with D hard to call. V was shortened by 5 bases and J by 0 bases, with 9 bases between the two germline ends. Germline CDR1 and CDR2: KGHDR and SFDVKD. The CDR3 is 14 amino acids. The CDR3 loop is CATSASEVNTEAFF. CDR3 sequence (DNA): TGTGCCACCAGTGCTAGTGAAGTGAACACTGAAGCTTTCTTT.

The chain joins TRBV15 to TRBJ1-2; D is ambiguous. CDR3 length equals 14 residues. Germline V gene data show CDR1 as LNHNV and CDR2 as YYDKDF (reference sequence). V lost 5 bases, J lost 7 bases, and 17 bases lay in between. The CDR3 DNA is TGTGCCACCAGCCCCGGACTGACCTCTTTTGGCTACACCTTC. This codes for CATSPGLTSFGYTF.

The chain has TRBV6-1 and TRBJ2-4; 7 positions agree with TRBD1. The V gene's germline CDR1 is MNHNS and CDR2 SASEGT. The CDR3 loop spans 19 amino acids. With V trimmed by 0 bases and J by 0 bases, 11 bases remained unmatched. Here the CDR3 reads CASSEALPQGVIAKNIQYF. CDR3 in DNA: TGTGCCAGCAGTGAAGCGCTTCCGCAGGGGGTCATAGCCAAAAACATTCAGTACTTC.

This chain links TRBV2 with TRBJ2-7, with unresolved D. CDR3 length: 13 amino acids. Trimming removed 6 bases at V and 0 bases at J, with 9 bases between. CDR1 is SNHLY and CDR2 is FYNNEI in the germline V gene. Here the CDR3 DNA reads TGTGCCAGCAGGGGCCCTACCTCCTACGAGCAGTACTTC. It encodes CASRGPTSYEQYF.